This T cell receptor beta chain came from a study of preoperative IRX-2 immunotherapy in early breast cancer. V was trimmed by 3 bases and J by 0 bases, leaving 12 bases between them. The CDR3 loop spans 17 amino acids. Looked up from germline, CDR1 is ENHRY and CDR2 is SYGVKD. Treatment here: preoperative locoregional IRX-2 cytokine immunotherapy. Preoperative locoregional IRX-2 cytokine immunotherapy was tested in the phase Ib source study. Assay: immunoSEQ multiplex PCR; the TCRdb copy retains only in-frame clones and omits some. This sample yields about 43,000 clones, of which just under 95% are seen a single time; more than 1.5% belongs to the top ten.

The sequencing used tumor tissue, collected after IRX-2 immunotherapy. The chain uses TRBV10-3 and TRBJ2-6; possibly TRBD1 for D (6 bases). The receptor's source is a human donor with breast cancer. This chain's CDR3 is CAISETGINSGANVLTF. As DNA, the CDR3 is TGTGCCATCAGTGAAACAGGGATTAACTCTGGGGCCAACGTCCTGACTTTC.